Listed here are 27 T cell receptor beta chains from one sample, sequenced in a study of identical twins. TCRdb used MiXCR to reprocess the 5' RACE reads, holding one entry per CDR3 protein. Found here are 450,000 or so distinct CDR3 sequences, 14% of them singletons; the top ten hold roughly 0.5%. These same data were also listed under a study on yellow fever vaccine responses in identical twins.

Sequenced material: CD4+ T cells sorted from blood. The receptors were gathered from a woman aged 18-30 years in good health.

This clonotype came up many times. The chain links TRBV27 to TRBJ1-2, with D possibly TRBD1 on 6 matching bases. Germline assignment: CDR1 MNHEY and CDR2 SMNVEV (reference sequence). CDR3 length: 18 amino acids. Trimming cost V 0 bases and J 4 bases, with 21 bases left between them. Here the CDR3 DNA reads TGTGCCAGCAGTTTATCAGGGAGGGGGGGGCCTACCCCCTATGGCTACACCTTC. As protein: CASSLSGRGGPTPYGYTF.

The CDR3 DNA sequence: TGTGCCAGCAGTTACGGGGGACAGGGCAGGACGGGAGCTGAAGCTTTCTTT. Translated, it gives CASSYGGQGRTGAEAFF. This chain connects TRBV6-2 or TRBV6-3 to TRBJ1-1; 9 bases match TRBD1. The CDR3 extends over 17 amino acids. V shed 2 bases, J shed 6 bases, and the junction held 13 bases outside the gene matches. Germline V lookup: CDR1 MNHEY, CDR2 SVGEGT.

The table lists this clonotype with a few counts. The J gene is TRBJ2-1, the V gene TRBV11-2, with D perhaps matching TRBD2 (6 bases). The length of the CDR3 is 12 residues. The germline V and J ends were trimmed by 0 bases and 15 bases, with 12 bases remaining between them. Germline V gene data show CDR1 as SGHAT and CDR2 as FQNNGV. The CDR3 bases are TGTGCCAGCAGCTTAGATATTACTAGCCCGTTCTTC. Protein sequence: CASSLDITSPFF.

A few counts support this clonotype. V gene TRBV7-2 combines with J gene TRBJ1-1, with 7 nucleotides matching TRBD1. Germline V gene sequence: CDR1 SGHTA, CDR2 FQGNSA. CDR3 size: 14 residues. The trim removed 2 bases at V and 4 bases at J, leaving 4 bases unmatched. As DNA, the CDR3 is TGTGCCAGCAGCTTACCCCAGGGGGTCACTGAAGCTTTCTTT. It yields the protein CASSLPQGVTEAFF.

The gene calls are TRBV28 and TRBJ1-3; D is unclear. Trimming removed 7 bases from V and 0 bases from J, with 10 bases in between. This CDR3 contains 14 residues. In germline, CDR1 is MDHEN, CDR2 SYDVKM. DNA for the CDR3: TGTGCCAGCATTAGGAGTACCTCTGGAAACACCATATATTTT. Its translation is CASIRSTSGNTIYF.

This clonotype has just a few counts. The V gene is TRBV28, the J gene TRBJ1-5; D call uncertain. V lost 3 bases and J 11 bases, leaving 11 bases between the germline ends. Germline lookup yields CDR1 MDHEN and CDR2 SYDVKM. The CDR3 has 12 residues. The CDR3 spells CASSLQSRAQHF. CDR3 sequence (DNA): TGTGCCAGCAGTTTGCAGAGCCGGGCCCAGCATTTT.

The chain has TRBV5-1 and TRBJ2-5; TRBD1 matches at 11 bases. CDR1 SGHRS and CDR2 YFSETQ come from the germline V gene. The CDR3 sequence is 15 residues long. The V gene end was trimmed by 4 bases and the J gene end by 4 bases; junction bases not matched to a gene: 6. The CDR3 DNA follows: TGCGCCAGCAGCGTAGGGACAGGGGGGACAGAGACCCAGTACTTC. This sequence encodes CASSVGTGGTETQYF.

This clonotype was seen more than once but under ten times. The chain has TRBV20-1 and TRBJ2-3; 12 bases line up with TRBD2. The ends lost 5 bases at V and 6 bases at J; junction bases unmatched: 6. CDR3 length: 14 amino acids. In germline, CDR1 is DFQATT, CDR2 SNEGSKA (reference sequence). The CDR3, as DNA: TGCAGTGCTCAGACTAGCGGGGGAAAGGATACGCAGTATTTT. It yields the protein CSAQTSGGKDTQYF.

The table lists this clonotype with a few counts. The chain carries TRBV2 and TRBJ2-2, with D uncertain. Deletions cut 4 bases from V and 0 bases from J, with 9 bases between. The CDR3 extends over 15 amino acids. Per the germline V gene, CDR1 is SNHLY and CDR2 is FYNNEI. CDR3 region: CASSVPATNTGELFF. CDR3 coding DNA: TGTGCCAGCAGTGTACCAGCGACGAACACCGGGGAGCTGTTTTTT.

The chain joins TRBV11-1 to TRBJ2-5, with TRBD1 as a possible D gene (6 bases). There are 15 residues in the CDR3. The germline V and J ends were trimmed by 3 bases and 5 bases, with 16 bases remaining between them. Germline CDR1 and CDR2: SGHAT and FQDESV (reference sequence). The CDR3 is CASSLGYLDRETQYF. Written as DNA, the CDR3 is TGTGCCAGCAGCTTGGGCTATTTAGACAGGGAGACCCAGTACTTC. Using reference TRBV11-1 and TRBJ2-5 for the parts outside the CDR3, the full variable domain is EAEVAQSPRYKITEKSQAVAFWCDPISGHATLYWYRQILGQGPELLVQFQDESVVDDSQLPKDRFSAERLKGVDSTLKIQPAELGDSAMYLCASSLGYLDRETQYFGPGTRLLVL.

In this sample, this clonotype turned up a few times. V and J are TRBV3-1 and TRBJ2-3; D is unresolved. The V gene's germline CDR1 is LGHDT and CDR2 YNNKEL (reference sequence). The length of the CDR3 is 13 residues. V was cut by 0 bases and J by 8 bases, with 9 bases left in between. The CDR3 protein is CASSQEAALTQYF. For the CDR3, the DNA is TGTGCCAGCAGCCAAGAGGCGGCACTTACGCAGTATTTT.

The chain joins TRBV4-3 to TRBJ2-1, with D perhaps TRBD1 or TRBD2 (7 bases each). Germline values: CDR1 LGHNA, CDR2 YSLEER. The germline V and J ends were trimmed by 4 bases and 9 bases, with 19 bases remaining between them. CDR3 length: 15 amino acids. In nucleotides, the CDR3 is TGCGCCAGCAGCCGGGCTGCCAGGGGGGGGAGTGAGCAGTTCTTC. As protein: CASSRAARGGSEQFF.

This clonotype was detected ten times or more. The genes are TRBV29-1 and TRBJ1-2; the match to TRBD1 covers 7 bases. The V gene's germline CDR1 is SQVTM and CDR2 ANQGSEA. The ends lost 6 bases at V and 3 bases at J; junction bases unmatched: 13. This CDR3 contains 15 residues. In nucleotides, the CDR3 is TGCAGCGTGGCGGACAGGACAGGTGAATACTATGGCTACACCTTC. Its translation is CSVADRTGEYYGYTF.

The chain employs TRBV5-1 and TRBJ2-3; either TRBD1 or TRBD2 may supply D (5 bases each). The CDR3 loop spans 15 amino acids. Looked up from germline, CDR1 is SGHRS and CDR2 is YFSETQ. Trimming left V 0 bases short and J 3 bases short, with 11 bases between. The chain's CDR3 is CASSLVGGLTDTQYF. The CDR3 coding sequence is TGCGCCAGCAGCTTGGTTGGGGGTTTGACAGATACGCAGTATTTT.

The rearrangement links TRBV6-2 or TRBV6-3 to TRBJ2-7; D is possibly TRBD1 (6 bases). V was cut by 8 bases and J by 0 bases, with 17 bases left in between. Germline lookup yields CDR1 MNHEY and CDR2 SVGEGT. The CDR3 spans 15 residues. CDR3 bases: TGTGCCAGCTCCTGGGACGGGACATCCTCCTACGAGCAGTACTTC. The encoded protein is CASSWDGTSSYEQYF.

This clonotype was counted only a few times. J is TRBJ2-1 and V is TRBV5-1; D gene uncertain. The CDR3 loop spans 15 amino acids. Germline V gene sequence: CDR1 SGHRS, CDR2 YFSETQ. The V gene lost 2 bases and the J gene lost 0 bases, with 9 bases spanning the gap. CDR3 loop: CASSLGRLSYNEQFF. The CDR3 nucleotides read TGCGCCAGCAGCTTAGGACGCCTCTCCTACAATGAGCAGTTCTTC.

This clonotype turned up a few times. This sequence joins TRBV12-3 or TRBV12-4 and TRBJ1-2; D is uncertain. The CDR3 length is 13 residues. V dropped 2 bases and J dropped 8 bases, with 12 bases sitting between them. The CDR3 DNA sequence: TGTGCCAGCAGTTTAACACGGAAGGAAGGCTACACCTTC. Translation gives CASSLTRKEGYTF.

In its sample, this clonotype was seen a few times. The chain has TRBV5-1 and TRBJ2-3; TRBD1 matches at 8 bases. Germline values: CDR1 SGHRS, CDR2 YFSETQ. This CDR3 has 15 residues. The J segment lost 1 base and the V segment lost 4 bases, leaving 5 bases of the junction unmatched. CDR3 DNA sequence: TGCGCCAGCAGCAAGGACAGGGTTCGCACAGATACGCAGTATTTT. It specifies CASSKDRVRTDTQYF. The full variable domain, completed using reference TRBV5-1 and TRBJ2-3, is KAGVTQTPRYLIKTRGQQVTLSCSPISGHRSVSWYQQTPGQGLQFLFEYFSETQRNKGNFPGRFSGRQFSNSRSEMNVSTLELGDSALYLCASSKDRVRTDTQYFGPGTRLTVL.

This clonotype was recorded at least ten times. The chain has TRBV4-3 and TRBJ2-1; possibly TRBD2 for D (5 bases). The CDR3 is made up of 14 amino acids. Trimming took 1 base from V and 4 from J, leaving 8 bases between them. Germline values: CDR1 LGHNA, CDR2 YSLEER. The CDR3 spells CASSQGRGYNEQFF. CDR3 in DNA: TGCGCCAGCAGCCAAGGTCGCGGGTACAATGAGCAGTTCTTC.

This chain links TRBV27 with TRBJ1-1; 8 positions agree with TRBD1. Unmatched junction bases numbered 13, after V lost 5 bases and J lost 2 bases. The germline CDR1 and CDR2 sequences are MNHEY and SMNVEV (reference sequence). The CDR3 runs to 17 residues. Here the CDR3 reads CASSTPDRGLGNTEAFF. CDR3 nucleotide sequence: TGTGCCAGCAGTACGCCTGACAGGGGATTAGGCAACACTGAAGCTTTCTTT.

The V gene is TRBV20-1, the J gene TRBJ2-3, with D possibly being TRBD2 (5 bases). The germline gives CDR1 DFQATT, CDR2 SNEGSKA (reference sequence). There are 13 residues in the CDR3. Trimming took 6 bases from V and 0 from J, leaving 10 bases between them. For the CDR3, the DNA is TGCAGTGCGAAGAGGGTTAGCACAGATACGCAGTATTTT. It is translated as CSAKRVSTDTQYF.

This clonotype has just a few counts. J is TRBJ1-6 and V is TRBV12-3 or TRBV12-4; D may be TRBD1 (5 bases). Trimming removed 6 bases from V and 14 bases from J, with 29 bases in between. There are 17 residues in the CDR3. CDR3 residues: CASSSQGPQLYGWSLHF. CDR3 DNA: TGTGCCAGCAGCTCCCAGGGACCCCAACTCTATGGGTGGTCCCTCCACTTT.

This clonotype has a handful of counts. This chain uses TRBV29-1 with TRBJ2-3; 7 bases fit TRBD1. The CDR3 contains 15 residues. The trim removed 1 base at V and 2 bases at J, leaving 6 bases unmatched. Germline V gene data show CDR1 as SQVTM and CDR2 as ANQGSEA. CDR3 sequence (DNA): TGCAGCGTTGAAGTCCGGGACAGAAACACAGATACGCAGTATTTT. The encoded protein is CSVEVRDRNTDTQYF.

This rearrangement joins TRBV12-3 or TRBV12-4 to TRBJ2-3; D is unclear. CDR3 length: 16 amino acids. Trimming shortened V by 5 bases and J by 8 bases, and 23 bases separated the two germline ends. Written as DNA, the CDR3 is TGTGCCAGCAGTCCGGGTCACGGCTCTAGAACCCTTACGCAGTATTTT. Protein sequence: CASSPGHGSRTLTQYF.

This clonotype was seen only a few times. CDR3 residues: CASSSTRNTIYF. As DNA, the CDR3 is TGTGCCAGCAGTTCAACCAGAAACACCATATATTTT. This chain joins TRBV25-1 and TRBJ1-3; D gene ambiguous. V gave up 5 bases and J gave up 5 bases, with 7 bases separating them. The CDR3 spans 12 residues. CDR1 and CDR2 from the germline V gene are MGHDK and SYGVNS. Complete variable domain (other parts from reference TRBV25-1 and TRBJ1-3): EADIYQTPRYLVIGTGKKITLECSQTMGHDKMYWYQQDPGMELHLIHYSYGVNSTEKGDLSSESTVSRIRTEHFPLTLESARPSHTSQYLCASSSTRNTIYFGEGSWLTVV.

This chain links TRBV18 with TRBJ2-7, with D perhaps TRBD1 or TRBD2 (5 bases each). There are 14 residues in the CDR3. The germline V gene has CDR1 KGHSH and CDR2 LQKENI. Trimming took 6 bases from V and 4 from J, leaving 16 bases between them. CDR3 protein: CASSPGRRTYEQYF. DNA of the CDR3: TGTGCCAGCTCGCCGGGACGAAGAACGTACGAGCAGTACTTC.

CDR3 bases: TGTGCCACCTCACGCGGTAAAGACCAGCCCCAGCATTTT. This translates into CATSRGKDQPQHF. The chain employs TRBV12-3 or TRBV12-4 and TRBJ1-5; D not resolved. This CDR3 comprises 13 residues. Trimming shortened V by 10 bases and J by 7 bases, and 17 bases separated the two germline ends.